Listed below are T cell receptor beta chains from one sample, sequenced in a study of shared T cell receptors in the human thymus. Some clones are missing from TCRdb's copy, which holds only in-frame ones; the method was immunoSEQ multiplex PCR. In the table there are about 380,000 clones, 95% of which are singletons. Sequences were obtained from thymocytes. All receptors derive from a human donor. The conserved cysteine and the conserved F or W are not part of the CDR3 here. The order of the fields is V gene, J gene, D gene, CDR3 protein. A D gene is named only where the DNA matches it firmly.

TRBV7-9	TRBJ1-2	-	ASRGYGRESYGYT
TRBV4-2	TRBJ2-3	TRBD2	ASSQGSEREWDTDTQY
TRBV6-4	TRBJ2-1	TRBD2	ASSALAGVANEQF
TRBV28	TRBJ2-1	-	ASSLSGTTYNEQF
TRBV19	TRBJ2-1	TRBD2	ASSPSGRASSEQF
TRBV14	TRBJ2-7	TRBD2	ASSQVPGLAGGDEQY
TRBV6-5	TRBJ1-2	-	ASSYGSAYGYT
TRBV30	TRBJ2-7	-	AWSVIGYEQY
TRBV2	TRBJ1-2	-	ASRAPTTNYGYT
TRBV27	TRBJ2-3	-	ASSLSAGPHTDTQY
TRBV4-2	TRBJ2-1	TRBD2	ASSQPAGTYNEQF
TRBV7-3	TRBJ2-7	-	ASSLSYRDGEQY
TRBV7-8	TRBJ2-7	TRBD1	ASSLGQGAYEQY
TRBV7-9	TRBJ1-2	-	ASSRRTVLHYGYT
TRBV6-6	TRBJ2-1	TRBD2	ASSYLWTSGYNEQF
TRBV28	TRBJ2-3	-	ASRGSVGSTDTQY
TRBV28	TRBJ1-5	-	ASSSEDPIIEPQH
TRBV4-1	TRBJ1-2	TRBD1	ASSQGMTGTNYGYT
TRBV27	TRBJ2-6	-	ASSPTLGQLKASGANVLT
TRBV5-1	TRBJ1-3	TRBD1	ASSWTGGSGNTIY
TRBV29-1	TRBJ2-3	-	SVGDKTSTDTQY
TRBV7-7	TRBJ1-1	-	ASPSTEAF
TRBV30	TRBJ2-7	-	AWKPSSREHYEQY
TRBV21-1	TRBJ2-7	-	ASSKVGGPYEQY
TRBV7-2	TRBJ2-1	-	ASSLAWGGHNNEQF
TRBV18	TRBJ2-3	TRBD2	ASSGTSGRTDTQY
TRBV5-1	TRBJ2-3	TRBD2	ASSCLTGGPADTQY
TRBV7-9	TRBJ1-4	TRBD1	ASSWRGQTNEKLF
TRBV4-2	TRBJ2-7	TRBD1	ASSLRQGASSRTYEQY
TRBV2	TRBJ2-2	TRBD2	ASSEGLAGVYTGELF
TRBV29-1	TRBJ1-3	-	SVEDVQEGDSGNTIY
TRBV28	TRBJ1-5	TRBD1	ASRQRTGSPQYSNQPQH
TRBV4-2	TRBJ2-1	-	ASSQETGAYNEQF
TRBV10-1	TRBJ2-7	TRBD2	ATPLRGGSNEQY
TRBV19	TRBJ2-7	-	ASRSHPGKEQY
TRBV5-1	TRBJ2-1	TRBD2	ASSSSARENRTHEQF
TRBV5-1	TRBJ2-1	TRBD2	ASSSLAGVPYNEQF
TRBV25-1	TRBJ1-5	TRBD1	ASQGASNQPQH
TRBV20-1	TRBJ2-7	-	SARWREQY
TRBV28	TRBJ1-4	-	ASSLGRLADVATNEKLF
TRBV6-1	TRBJ1-1	TRBD1	ASSEVEKGRGGNTEAF
TRBV29-1	TRBJ2-7	TRBD1	SVLDRGNEQY
TRBV6-1	TRBJ2-1	-	ASSGGSGAYNEQF
TRBV5-6	TRBJ2-3	TRBD2	ASSSPGREGRPLTDTQY
TRBV5-1	TRBJ2-5	-	ASSSTGESLKTQY